This T cell receptor beta chain was documented in a study of T cells of healthy individuals. The V gene's germline CDR1 is SQVTM and CDR2 ANQGSEA. V was clipped by 4 bases and J by 0 bases; unmatched bases: 0. This CDR3 comprises 13 residues. TCRdb used MiXCR to reprocess the 5' RACE reads, holding one entry per CDR3 protein. The repertoire holds around 98,000 distinct CDR3 sequences, with roughly 18% as singletons. This clonotype was counted many times. The V gene is TRBV29-1, the J gene TRBJ2-5; 9 bases are a match to TRBD2. The clonotype comes from a human donor in good health. Here the CDR3 DNA reads TGCAGCGTTGGGACTAGCGACCAAGAGACCCAGTACTTC. Translating it yields CSVGTSDQETQYF.